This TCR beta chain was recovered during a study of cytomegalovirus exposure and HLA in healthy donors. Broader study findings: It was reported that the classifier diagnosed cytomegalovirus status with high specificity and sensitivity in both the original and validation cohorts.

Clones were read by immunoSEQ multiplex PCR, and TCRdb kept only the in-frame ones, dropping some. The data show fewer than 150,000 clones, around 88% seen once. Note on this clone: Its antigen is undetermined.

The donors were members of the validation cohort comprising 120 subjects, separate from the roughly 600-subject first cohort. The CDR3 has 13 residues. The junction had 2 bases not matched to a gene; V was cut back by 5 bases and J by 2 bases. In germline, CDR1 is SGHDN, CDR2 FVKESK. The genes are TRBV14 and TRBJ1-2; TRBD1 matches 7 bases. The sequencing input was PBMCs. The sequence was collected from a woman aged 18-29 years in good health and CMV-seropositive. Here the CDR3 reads CASSEQGNYGYTF. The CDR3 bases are TGTGCCAGCAGCGAACAGGGGAACTATGGCTACACCTTC.